Listed here are 26 T cell receptor beta chains from one sample, sequenced in a study of siplizumab effects on memory and regulatory T cells. Libraries were prepared by immunoSEQ multiplex PCR; TCRdb keeps only in-frame clonotypes and omits some of them. The sample has 95,000 to 100,000 clones, 80% to 95% seen once; the top ten hold about 12%. The source material was non-Treg CD4+ T cells sorted from blood. These receptors were collected from a human donor in good health.

The chain joins TRBV6-5 to TRBJ2-7, with a possible D match to TRBD2 (7 bases). CDR1 and CDR2 from the germline V gene are MNHEY and SVGAGI. This CDR3 has 14 amino acids. Trimming removed 2 bases from V and 6 bases from J, with 14 bases in between. The CDR3 nucleotides read TGTGCCAGCAGTTACGTCGGGGGGCAAGGCGAGCAGTACTTC. It specifies CASSYVGGQGEQYF.

The chain employs TRBV6-6 and TRBJ1-5, with 10 nucleotides matching TRBD1. The CDR3 extends over 16 amino acids. Germline V lookup: CDR1 MNHNY, CDR2 SVGAGI (reference sequence). Trimming took 6 bases from V and 6 from J; bases not matched to a gene: 11. The CDR3 sequence is CASRGRDRGSSQPQHF. The CDR3 DNA reads as TGTGCCAGCAGAGGCCGGGACAGGGGATCGTCTCAGCCCCAGCATTTT.

V is TRBV28 and J is TRBJ1-1, with D perhaps matching TRBD1 (6 bases). Trimming shortened V by 2 bases and J by 4 bases, and 17 bases separated the two germline ends. Germline-derived CDR1 and CDR2 are MDHEN and SYDVKM. The CDR3 has 16 residues. The CDR3 loop reads CASSLIGLGGGTEAFF. The DNA of the CDR3 is TGTGCCAGCAGTTTAATCGGGCTGGGGGGCGGCACTGAAGCTTTCTTT.

This chain links TRBV7-2 with TRBJ2-3; maybe TRBD2 (6 bases). V was shortened by 1 base and J by 0 bases, with 8 bases between the two germline ends. The germline CDR1 and CDR2 sequences are SGHTA and FQGNSA. The CDR3 has 15 residues. The CDR3 DNA sequence: TGTGCCAGCAGCTTAGTAGCGGATAGCACAGATACGCAGTATTTT. Protein: CASSLVADSTDTQYF.

CDR3 sequence (DNA): TGTGCCAGCTCACGACGACAGGGAGATCCCTACGAGCAGTACTTC. It codes for CASSRRQGDPYEQYF. This chain links TRBV18 with TRBJ2-7; 7 bases are shared with TRBD1. The CDR3 loop spans 15 amino acids. V lost 4 bases, J lost 2 bases, and 8 bases stayed unmatched. Germline lookup yields CDR1 KGHSH and CDR2 LQKENI.

This clone was recorded only once. The rearrangement uses TRBV19 and TRBJ1-2, with D unclear. The V end lost 2 bases, the J end lost 0 bases, and 19 bases lay between the germline ends. Germline CDR1 is LNHDA and CDR2 is SQIVND (reference sequence). The CDR3 has 18 amino acids. This CDR3 reads CASSILSKVDGTNYGYTF. The CDR3 bases are TGTGCCAGTAGTATACTGTCAAAGGTTGACGGAACTAACTATGGCTACACCTTC.

This chain joins TRBV7-6 and TRBJ2-7, with D perhaps TRBD1 (6 bases). Germline CDR1 SGHVS, CDR2 FNYEAQ. V was trimmed by 4 bases and J by 0 bases, leaving 7 bases between them. This CDR3 is 13 amino acids long. The CDR3 region has the DNA TGTGCCAGCAGCTCGGACAGCTCCTACGAGCAGTACTTC. The encoded protein is CASSSDSSYEQYF.

V gene TRBV7-6 combines with J gene TRBJ2-3; TRBD1 matches at 7 bases. The germline V gene encodes CDR1 SGHVS and CDR2 FNYEAQ. V was clipped by 5 bases and J by 1 base; unmatched bases: 9. The CDR3 loop spans 16 amino acids. The CDR3 sequence is CASSARGTGGTDTQYF. The CDR3, as DNA: TGTGCCAGCAGCGCACGGGGAACAGGGGGCACAGATACGCAGTATTTT.

The gene calls are TRBV30 and TRBJ2-2, with 7 positions matching TRBD1. The CDR3 consists of 16 residues. Per the germline V gene, CDR1 is GTSNPN and CDR2 is SVGIG (reference sequence). The V segment lost 0 bases and the J segment 4 bases; nucleotides outside the gene matches: 8. The CDR3 DNA sequence: TGTGCCTGGAGTGTACAGGGGCAATTGGTCACCGGGGAGCTGTTTTTT. Translation gives CAWSVQGQLVTGELFF. The entire variable domain, with the rest obtained from reference TRBV30 and TRBJ2-2, is as follows: SQTIHQWPATLVQPVGSPLSLECTVEGTSNPNLYWYRQAAGRGLQLLFYSVGIGQISSEVPQNLSASRPQDRQFILSSKKLLLSDSGFYLCAWSVQGQLVTGELFFGEGSRLTVL.

V gene TRBV14 combines with J gene TRBJ2-1; a weak D match, TRBD1 (5 bases). Germline lookup yields CDR1 SGHDN and CDR2 FVKESK. This CDR3 region has 15 residues. V lost 1 base and J lost 7, with 14 bases in between. CDR3 loop: CASSQGELGRNEQFF. The DNA for the CDR3 is TGTGCCAGCAGCCAAGGGGAACTGGGGCGTAATGAGCAGTTCTTC.

The rearrangement joins TRBV6-5 to TRBJ2-1, with 8 positions matching TRBD2. The CDR3 covers 16 residues. Germline CDR1 is MNHEY and CDR2 is SVGAGI. The V and J ends lost 2 bases and 5 bases, in that order; junction bases with no gene match: 8. The CDR3 region has the DNA TGTGCCAGCAGTTACGGAGGATTAGCGGGGAACAATGAGCAGTTCTTC. Translated, it gives CASSYGGLAGNNEQFF.

J is TRBJ2-5 and V is TRBV10-3; the match to TRBD2 covers 14 bases. This CDR3 region has 16 residues. V was pared by 6 bases and J by 1 base, with 4 bases of the junction left unmatched. The germline CDR1 and CDR2 sequences are ENHRY and SYGVKD. The CDR3 loop is CAIRGGLAGVQETQYF. The CDR3 DNA reads as TGTGCCATCAGGGGGGGACTAGCGGGAGTCCAAGAGACCCAGTACTTC.

This rearrangement joins TRBV27 to TRBJ1-1; possible D gene TRBD1, 5 bases. Trimming removed 6 bases from V and 7 bases from J, with 18 bases in between. The CDR3 is made up of 14 amino acids. The germline gives CDR1 MNHEY, CDR2 SMNVEV (reference sequence). The CDR3 nucleotides are TGTGCCAGCAGACCTGGACGGGACCGGGGTGAAGCTTTCTTT. This translates into CASRPGRDRGEAFF.

In DNA, the CDR3 is TGTGCCAGCAGCTTGTATTTCTGGGTTAGGGAGAACACTGAAGCTTTCTTT. It specifies CASSLYFWVRENTEAFF. V gene TRBV5-6 combines with J gene TRBJ1-1; no firm D call. Germline V CDR1 and CDR2: SGHDT, YYEEEE. The germline V and J ends were trimmed by 1 base and 1 base, with 17 bases remaining between them. The CDR3 runs 17 residues. The whole variable domain, remainder taken from reference TRBV5-6 and TRBJ1-1, is DAGVTQSPTHLIKTRGQQVTLRCSPKSGHDTVSWYQQALGQGPQFIFQYYEEEERQRGNFPDRFSGHQFPNYSSELNVNALLLGDSALYLCASSLYFWVRENTEAFFGQGTRLTVV.

V usage is TRBV25-1 and J usage is TRBJ2-1; no definite D call. CDR3 size: 15 residues. Germline lookup yields CDR1 MGHDK and CDR2 SYGVNS. Trimming cost V 6 bases and J 2 bases, with 14 bases left between them. This chain's CDR3 is CASSPRGSTYNEQFF. CDR3 bases: TGTGCCAGCAGCCCGCGTGGCAGCACCTACAATGAGCAGTTCTTC. The full variable domain, with the rest looked up from reference TRBV25-1 and TRBJ2-1, is EADIYQTPRYLVIGTGKKITLECSQTMGHDKMYWYQQDPGMELHLIHYSYGVNSTEKGDLSSESTVSRIRTEHFPLTLESARPSHTSQYLCASSPRGSTYNEQFFGPGTRLTVL.

The rearrangement uses TRBV14 and TRBJ1-3; D gene uncertain. Per the germline V gene, CDR1 is SGHDN and CDR2 is FVKESK. Trimming removed 4 bases from V and 0 bases from J, with 10 bases in between. There are 15 residues in the CDR3. This chain's CDR3 is CASSPMGSSGNTIYF. In DNA form, the CDR3 reads TGTGCCAGCAGCCCAATGGGCAGCTCTGGAAACACCATATATTTT.

A single count supports this clone. This chain links TRBV19 with TRBJ2-2; 15 bases agree with TRBD2. The germline CDR1 and CDR2 sequences are LNHDA and SQIVND (reference sequence). The CDR3 totals 16 residues. With 10 bases clipped from V and 1 base from J, the junction kept 4 bases outside the gene matches. The DNA for the CDR3 is TGTGCCATAGGGACTAGCGGGAGGTTGAACACCGGGGAGCTGTTTTTT. The encoded protein is CAIGTSGRLNTGELFF. Full variable domain (missing parts from reference TRBV19 and TRBJ2-2): DGGITQSPKYLFRKEGQNVTLSCEQNLNHDAMYWYRQDPGQGLRLIYYSQIVNDFQKGDIAEGYSVSREKKESFPLTVTSAQKNPTAFYLCAIGTSGRLNTGELFFGEGSRLTVL.

The CDR3 coding sequence is TGTGCCAGCAGCCTTGAGACCCAGTACTTC. Protein sequence: CASSLETQYF. V usage is TRBV2 and J usage is TRBJ2-5; D gene uncertain. Trimming shortened V by 6 bases and J by 5 bases, and 4 bases separated the two germline ends. The V gene's germline CDR1 is SNHLY and CDR2 FYNNEI. This CDR3 has 10 amino acids.

The rearrangement joins TRBV28 to TRBJ2-7; 10 bases agree with TRBD2. Trimming cost V 10 bases and J 3 bases; bases outside gene matches: 12. The CDR3 loop spans 15 amino acids. Germline V gene data show CDR1 as MDHEN and CDR2 as SYDVKM. The CDR3 DNA follows: TGTGCCACCCAGCGGGGGGGCGGGGTCCACTACGAGCAGTACTTC. Translated: CATQRGGGVHYEQYF.

This chain joins TRBV11-2 and TRBJ2-3; unclear D gene. The CDR3 extends over 13 amino acids. The V gene's germline CDR1 is SGHAT and CDR2 FQNNGV. Trimming removed 3 bases from V and 4 bases from J, with 8 bases in between. The CDR3: CASSFFFSDTQYF. CDR3 DNA: TGTGCCAGCAGCTTCTTCTTCTCAGATACGCAGTATTTT. The full variable domain, completed using reference TRBV11-2 and TRBJ2-3, is EAGVAQSPRYKIIEKRQSVAFWCNPISGHATLYWYQQILGQGPKLLIQFQNNGVVDDSQLPKDRFSAERLKGVDSTLKIQPAKLEDSAVYLCASSFFFSDTQYFGPGTRLTVL.

The chain links TRBV28 to TRBJ2-3; 13 nucleotides match TRBD2. V was pared by 2 bases and J by 1 base, with 12 bases of the junction left unmatched. The CDR3 loop spans 20 amino acids. CDR1 is MDHEN, CDR2 SYDVKM, per germline. The CDR3 region is CASSLGRTSGRASRTDTQYF. The CDR3 DNA is TGTGCCAGCAGTTTAGGGCGAACTAGCGGGAGGGCGTCCCGCACAGATACGCAGTATTTT.

The V gene is TRBV5-4, the J gene TRBJ2-3; D may be TRBD2 (6 bases). The CDR3 runs to 15 residues. Per the germline V gene, CDR1 is SGHNT and CDR2 is YYREEE (reference sequence). V lost 2 bases to trimming and J lost 1 base, with 11 bases between them. CDR3 amino acids: CASSFQLAGTDTQYF. The CDR3 DNA follows: TGTGCCAGCAGCTTCCAACTAGCAGGCACAGATACGCAGTATTTT.

This clone was detected once. V usage is TRBV19 and J usage is TRBJ1-2; 7 nucleotides agree with TRBD1. The CDR3 is made up of 13 amino acids. Germline CDR1 LNHDA, CDR2 SQIVND (reference sequence). V gave up 6 bases and J gave up 2 bases; unmatched junction bases: 3. The CDR3 reads CASSPGQNYGYTF. DNA of the CDR3: TGTGCCAGTAGCCCGGGACAGAACTATGGCTACACCTTC.

V and J are TRBV11-2 and TRBJ2-7; D assignment may be TRBD1 or TRBD2 (6 bases each). Germline assignment: CDR1 SGHAT and CDR2 FQNNGV. V dropped 5 bases and J dropped 3 bases, with 17 bases sitting between them. The CDR3 covers 15 residues. The CDR3 DNA reads as TGTGCCAGCAGCCCGGACAGACTAGGAATCTACGAGCAGTACTTC. Amino acids: CASSPDRLGIYEQYF. The full variable domain, its missing parts supplied by reference TRBV11-2 and TRBJ2-7, is EAGVAQSPRYKIIEKRQSVAFWCNPISGHATLYWYQQILGQGPKLLIQFQNNGVVDDSQLPKDRFSAERLKGVDSTLKIQPAKLEDSAVYLCASSPDRLGIYEQYFGPGTRLTVT.

In this sample, this clone turned up a few times. The rearrangement uses TRBV6-5 and TRBJ1-2; 12 nucleotides match TRBD1. The CDR3 spans 13 residues. The J segment lost 7 bases and the V segment lost 6 bases, leaving 3 bases of the junction unmatched. CDR1 MNHEY and CDR2 SVGAGI come from the germline V gene. The CDR3 sequence is CASSLGQGAGYTF. CDR3 sequence (DNA): TGTGCCAGCAGCTTGGGACAGGGGGCTGGCTACACCTTC.

This sequence joins TRBV9 and TRBJ1-1; unclear D gene. The CDR3 spans 13 residues. Trimming left V 0 bases short and J 6 bases short, with 9 bases between. Germline loops: CDR1 SGDLS, CDR2 YYNGEE. The chain's CDR3 is CASSVVNSPEAFF. CDR3 sequence (DNA): TGTGCCAGCAGCGTAGTAAACAGCCCTGAAGCTTTCTTT.